A selection of T cell receptor beta chains follows, all from one sample in a study of vaccination and CD4 T cells after COVID-19. No antigen has been identified for these receptors. In TCRdb, the PCR reads were re-called with MiXCR into one record per CDR3 protein. The sample holds 24,000 or so distinct CDR3 sequences, around 45% seen once. The sequencing input was CD4+ T cells from blood, cultured in vitro. The receptors were sampled from a human donor who had recovered from COVID-19. Both conserved end residues are part of each CDR3. The D gene is left open where the match is weak.

D gene,V gene,J gene,CDR3 protein
NA,TRBV20-1,TRBJ2-1,CSAASDRSYNEQFF
TRBD2,TRBV20-1,TRBJ2-3,CSAPRWTSAYTDTQYF
NA,TRBV25-1,TRBJ2-7,CASSGTLQGPGYEQYF
NA,TRBV6-5,TRBJ2-7,CASSYSGGTYEQYF
NA,TRBV6-2/TRBV6-3,TRBJ1-5,CASSVSAYQPQHF
TRBD1,TRBV6-1,TRBJ1-1,CASDRGSGTEAFF
NA,TRBV20-1,TRBJ2-7,CSARGEGGLYEQYF
NA,TRBV7-9,TRBJ2-6,CASSLYRGSGANVLTF
TRBD1,TRBV20-1,TRBJ2-7,CSAKGTGVGEQYF
NA,TRBV5-1,TRBJ1-5,CASSLVGGMRNQPQHF
TRBD1,TRBV20-1,TRBJ1-1,CSAEDRWNTEAFF
TRBD2,TRBV28,TRBJ2-1,CASSLFTSGGYNEQFF
NA,TRBV20-1,TRBJ2-7,CSARDGSPEQYF
NA,TRBV24-1,TRBJ1-2,CATSDPGQPGYTF
TRBD1,TRBV6-5,TRBJ1-2,CASSYSSGTGNLYGYTF
NA,TRBV7-2,TRBJ1-2,CASSLASGRGGYTF
TRBD2,TRBV19,TRBJ2-3,CASSFSGSTDTQYF
TRBD1,TRBV20-1,TRBJ1-5,CSARPGQGEGSNQPQHF
TRBD1,TRBV20-1,TRBJ1-1,CSAFGWQGGGTEAFF
TRBD2,TRBV4-3,TRBJ2-1,CASSQDLAGGGNEQFF
TRBD1,TRBV29-1,TRBJ1-1,CSVGDRGMNTEAFF
NA,TRBV7-9,TRBJ1-5,CASSSQEGGNQPQHF
TRBD2,TRBV27,TRBJ2-7,CASSTGVLAGAEQYF
TRBD2,TRBV6-1,TRBJ2-7,CASSPSGSSYEQYF